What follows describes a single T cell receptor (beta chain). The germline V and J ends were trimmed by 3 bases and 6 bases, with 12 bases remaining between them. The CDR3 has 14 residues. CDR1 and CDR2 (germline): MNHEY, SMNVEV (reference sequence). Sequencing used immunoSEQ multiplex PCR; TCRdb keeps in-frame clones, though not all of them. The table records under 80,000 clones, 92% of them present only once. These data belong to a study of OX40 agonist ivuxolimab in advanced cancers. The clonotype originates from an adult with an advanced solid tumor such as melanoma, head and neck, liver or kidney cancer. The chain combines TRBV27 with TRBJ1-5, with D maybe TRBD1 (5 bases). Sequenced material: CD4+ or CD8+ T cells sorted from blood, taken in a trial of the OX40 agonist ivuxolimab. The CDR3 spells CASSFGGGSQPQHF. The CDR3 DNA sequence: TGTGCCAGCAGTTTCGGGGGTGGAAGTCAGCCCCAGCATTTT.